Following are 21 T cell receptor beta chains from one sample sequenced in a study of cytomegalovirus exposure and HLA in healthy donors. The PCR had 60 Vbeta and 13 Jbeta primers. Measured with immunoSEQ multiplex PCR; TCRdb has only the in-frame clones, and not every one. The sample's table shows roughly 75,000 clones. The sequenced material came from PBMCs. The receptors here all came from a boy aged 5-17 years in good health and CMV-seronegative.

The chain joins TRBV4-1 to TRBJ2-3; tentative D call: TRBD1 (7 bases). Trimming shortened V by 3 bases and J by 6 bases, and 10 bases separated the two germline ends. The CDR3 length is 13 residues. CDR1 MGHRA and CDR2 YSYEKL come from the germline V gene. CDR3 bases: TGCGCCAGCAGCCAGGCGGGACAGGATACGCAGTATTTT. Translated: CASSQAGQDTQYF.

The rearrangement joins TRBV9 to TRBJ1-1; D is uncertain. Trimming took 0 bases from V and 0 from J, leaving 9 bases between them. Germline CDR1 is SGDLS and CDR2 is YYNGEE. The CDR3 covers 15 residues. DNA for the CDR3: TGTGCCAGCAGCGTAGGCGGAAATTTGAACACTGAAGCTTTCTTT. Its translation is CASSVGGNLNTEAFF.

This chain connects TRBV5-4 to TRBJ2-2; D unclear. The germline gives CDR1 SGHNT, CDR2 YYREEE (reference sequence). Trimming took 3 bases from V and 6 from J, leaving 6 bases between them. CDR3 length: 12 amino acids. The CDR3, as DNA: TGTGCCAGCAGCTCTCTCCCCGGGGAGCTGTTTTTT. Translating it yields CASSSLPGELFF. Full variable domain (missing parts from reference TRBV5-4 and TRBJ2-2): ETGVTQSPTHLIKTRGQQVTLRCSSQSGHNTVSWYQQALGQGPQFIFQYYREEENGRGNFPPRFSGLQFPNYSSELNVNALELDDSALYLCASSSLPGELFFGEGSRLTVL.

The rearrangement links TRBV11-3 to TRBJ2-1; no reliable D call. The V gene lost 5 bases and the J gene lost 4 bases, with 9 bases spanning the gap. Germline-derived CDR1 and CDR2 are SGHNT and YENEEA. The CDR3 length is 13 residues. CDR3 bases: TGTGCCAGCAGCCCCCACAGATACAATGAGCAGTTCTTC. Translation: CASSPHRYNEQFF.

The chain carries TRBV11-2 and TRBJ2-1; no clear D. V was pared by 2 bases and J by 0 bases, with 11 bases between. The CDR3 contains 16 residues. CDR1 and CDR2 from the germline V gene are SGHAT and FQNNGV. The CDR3 sequence is CASSLRGDASYNEQFF. In nucleotides, the CDR3 is TGTGCCAGCAGCTTAAGAGGCGATGCCTCCTACAATGAGCAGTTCTTC.

The rearrangement joins TRBV7-9 to TRBJ1-2, with TRBD1 matching over 7 bases. V dropped 3 bases and J dropped 4; count of bases not matched to a gene: 5. Germline CDR1 is SEHNR and CDR2 is FQNEAQ (reference sequence). The CDR3 has 14 residues. The DNA for the CDR3 is TGTGCCAGCAGCTTCCAAGGGACAGCCTATGGCTACACCTTC. Its protein is CASSFQGTAYGYTF.

The chain has TRBV18 and TRBJ1-6, with TRBD1 matching over 7 bases. The CDR3 totals 14 residues. Germline CDR1 KGHSH, CDR2 LQKENI. V trimming: 8 bases; J trimming: 8 bases; junction bases outside the gene matches: 9. The CDR3 DNA reads TGTGCCAGCCGGGTAGGGACAGTCCATTCACCCCTCCACTTT. Amino acids: CASRVGTVHSPLHF.

The rearrangement links TRBV2 to TRBJ1-5; perhaps TRBD1 as D (6 bases). The CDR3 is 14 residues long. Germline V lookup: CDR1 SNHLY, CDR2 FYNNEI. Trimming stripped 2 bases from V and 6 bases from J, with 11 bases between. CDR3 DNA: TGTGCCAGCAGTGAAAACAGGGTGCTTCAGCCCCAGCATTTT. Encoded protein: CASSENRVLQPQHF.

The chain recombines TRBV19 with TRBJ2-7; TRBD1 aligns across 7 bases. The CDR3 sequence is 13 residues long. Trimming removed 3 bases from V and 4 bases from J; junction bases left unmatched: 3. Germline CDR1 and CDR2: LNHDA and SQIVND (reference sequence). CDR3: CASSILQGYEQYF. The CDR3 DNA reads as TGTGCCAGTAGTATCCTACAGGGGTACGAGCAGTACTTC.

This chain links TRBV6-6 with TRBJ2-7; TRBD2 aligns across 11 bases. In germline, CDR1 is MNHNY, CDR2 SVGAGI (reference sequence). J gave up 3 bases and V 8 bases, and 0 bases lay outside the gene matches. This CDR3 has 12 amino acids. CDR3 nucleotide sequence: TGTGCCAGCGGGACTAGCGGCTACGAGCAGTACTTC. Translation: CASGTSGYEQYF.

CDR3 DNA: TGTGCCAGCAGCTTGGACTTTTCGGGGGGTTCGCAAGCTTTCTTT. It codes for CASSLDFSGGSQAFF. This rearrangement joins TRBV11-3 to TRBJ1-1; weak D call: TRBD1 (5 bases). Looked up from germline, CDR1 is SGHNT and CDR2 is YENEEA. The V end was cut by 3 bases, the J end by 9 bases, with 20 bases between. The CDR3 runs 15 residues.

This rearrangement joins TRBV10-2 to TRBJ2-7; D call uncertain. In germline, CDR1 is WSHSY, CDR2 SAAADI. CDR3 length: 13 amino acids. Trimming shortened V by 7 bases and J by 6 bases, and 16 bases separated the two germline ends. The CDR3 is CASTRGRAFEQYF. CDR3 nucleotide sequence: TGCGCCAGCACTCGAGGCCGAGCGTTCGAGCAGTACTTC.

The chain uses TRBV27 and TRBJ1-2; D not certain. Germline V gene lookup returns CDR1 MNHEY and CDR2 SMNVEV (reference sequence). This CDR3 spans 14 amino acids. Deletions cut 4 bases from V and 10 bases from J, with 19 bases between. CDR3 in amino acids: CASSYHAGSTDYTF. The CDR3 DNA sequence: TGTGCCAGCAGTTACCACGCGGGATCCACAGACTACACCTTC.

The gene calls are TRBV15 and TRBJ1-1; TRBD1 is a possible D gene (5 bases). V lost 5 bases and J 0 bases, leaving 10 bases between the germline ends. CDR1 is LNHNV, CDR2 YYDKDF, per germline (reference sequence). The CDR3 spans 14 residues. This chain's CDR3 is CATSARAVNTEAFF. CDR3 nucleotide sequence: TGTGCCACCAGCGCCAGGGCGGTGAACACTGAAGCTTTCTTT.

This chain links TRBV19 with TRBJ2-5; TRBD1 is a possible D gene (5 bases). Trimming took 1 base from V and 5 from J, leaving 11 bases between them. The germline CDR1 and CDR2 sequences are LNHDA and SQIVND (reference sequence). The CDR3 runs to 14 residues. DNA of the CDR3: TGTGCCAGTAGTATAGGGGCAGGGCCGGAGACCCAGTACTTC. This translates into CASSIGAGPETQYF. The whole variable domain, remainder taken from reference TRBV19 and TRBJ2-5, is DGGITQSPKYLFRKEGQNVTLSCEQNLNHDAMYWYRQDPGQGLRLIYYSQIVNDFQKGDIAEGYSVSREKKESFPLTVTSAQKNPTAFYLCASSIGAGPETQYFGPGTRLLVL.

V gene TRBV5-1 combines with J gene TRBJ2-7; 11 bases are shared with TRBD1. V shed 3 bases and J 6 bases; nucleotides not matched to a gene: 8. The CDR3 is 15 residues long. Germline CDR1 reads SGHRS; CDR2 reads YFSETQ. Written as DNA, the CDR3 is TGCGCCAGCAGCTCGGGGACAGGGGGTAGATCCGAGCAGTACTTC. Its translation: CASSSGTGGRSEQYF.

This chain links TRBV4-2 with TRBJ2-7; 9 positions agree with TRBD2. The CDR3 loop spans 14 amino acids. The V gene end was trimmed by 3 bases and the J gene end by 4 bases; junction bases not matched to a gene: 4. Looked up from germline, CDR1 is LGHNA and CDR2 is YNFKEQ. CDR3 DNA: TGTGCCAGCAGCCAGGGACTAGCTCAATACGAGCAGTACTTC. Amino acids: CASSQGLAQYEQYF.

This rearrangement joins TRBV2 to TRBJ2-1; TRBD2 matches 7 bases. J lost 0 bases, V lost 7 bases, and 3 bases had no gene match. Germline V gene data show CDR1 as SNHLY and CDR2 as FYNNEI. This CDR3 has 14 residues. The CDR3 DNA is TGTGCCAGCAATCTAGCGGACTCCTACAATGAGCAGTTCTTC. This translates into CASNLADSYNEQFF.

The chain carries TRBV11-2 and TRBJ2-7, with a weak D call TRBD2 (6 bases). The CDR3 has 14 amino acids. Germline lookup yields CDR1 SGHAT and CDR2 FQNNGV. V lost 1 base to trimming and J lost 6 bases, with 13 bases between them. The DNA for the CDR3 is TGTGCCAGCAGCTTAGCCGGAGGGTACCGCGAGCAGTACTTC. The encoded protein is CASSLAGGYREQYF.

This chain joins TRBV7-9 and TRBJ2-7; TRBD2 is a possible D gene (7 bases). CDR3 size: 15 residues. Germline V gene lookup returns CDR1 SEHNR and CDR2 FQNEAQ (reference sequence). V lost 5 bases and J lost 5, with 19 bases in between. Here the CDR3 reads CASSALGRGADEQYF. Here the CDR3 DNA reads TGTGCCAGCAGCGCCCTCGGCCGGGGGGCTGACGAGCAGTACTTC.

The J gene is TRBJ1-1, the V gene TRBV5-6, with D maybe TRBD1 (6 bases). Trimming shortened V by 2 bases and J by 2 bases, and 16 bases separated the two germline ends. The germline V gene has CDR1 SGHDT and CDR2 YYEEEE. The CDR3 totals 16 residues. CDR3 nucleotides: TGTGCCAGCAGCTTAGCCCGGGACACGGAAAACACTGAAGCTTTCTTT. Protein product: CASSLARDTENTEAFF.